The rows below give T cell receptor beta chains drawn from one sample of a study of T-cell memory formation after mild COVID-19. TCRdb used MiXCR to reprocess the 5' RACE reads, holding one entry per CDR3 protein. The sample shows roughly 500,000 distinct CDR3 sequences, about a fifth of them seen only once. The material sequenced was PBMCs or a T cell subset sorted from them (not recorded which). These receptors came from an adult woman who had mild COVID-19 (a few samples of this study predate the infection). Cell type and time point are not known. Each CDR3 is given with its conserved first and last residue. A D gene is named only where the DNA matches it firmly. Rows may omit the clone size; those that give it use once, few, many or a size class.

D gene	V gene	clone size	J gene	CDR3 protein	CDR3 DNA
TRBD1	TRBV10-2	-	TRBJ2-2	CASSRDSWGTGELFF	TGCGCCAGCAGCCGGGACAGCTGGGGGACCGGGGAGCTGTTTTTT
-	TRBV14	-	TRBJ2-2	CASSQDFLRTGELFF	TGTGCCAGCAGCCAAGATTTTCTGCGAACCGGGGAGCTGTTTTTT
-	TRBV11-2	few	TRBJ2-1	CASSLDGFAGGPYNEQFF	TGTGCCAGCAGCTTAGATGGGTTTGCAGGGGGGCCATACAATGAGCAGTTCTTC
-	TRBV19	-	TRBJ2-7	CASSATVVYEQYF	TGTGCCAGTAGTGCAACGGTAGTCTACGAGCAGTACTTC
TRBD1	TRBV7-2	-	TRBJ1-5	CASSSRPHRGIGNQPQHF	TGTGCCAGCAGCTCACGTCCACACAGGGGGATAGGCAATCAGCCCCAGCATTTT
-	TRBV12-3/TRBV12-4	few	TRBJ2-2	CASSPVPTGELFF	TGTGCCAGCAGTCCTGTACCCACCGGGGAGCTGTTTTTT
TRBD2	TRBV29-1	-	TRBJ2-7	CSGTSAGEQYF	TGCAGCGGGACTAGCGCCGGCGAGCAGTACTTC
TRBD2	TRBV3-1	-	TRBJ2-7	CASSQWGLGDYGSREQYF	TGTGCCAGCAGCCAATGGGGACTGGGGGACTACGGATCTCGCGAGCAGTACTTC
-	TRBV5-1	many	TRBJ2-7	CASSFLIDYEQYF	TGCGCCAGCAGCTTTCTAATAGACTACGAGCAGTACTTC
TRBD1	TRBV9	few	TRBJ1-2	CASSVGTGAIYGYTF	TGTGCCAGCAGCGTAGGGACAGGGGCGATCTATGGCTACACCTTC
TRBD2	TRBV7-2	few	TRBJ2-7	CASSLAFREGGQYF	TGTGCCAGCAGCTTAGCGTTCCGGGAGGGGGGGCAGTACTTC
-	TRBV12-3/TRBV12-4	few	TRBJ2-3	CASSFLSSGTDTQYF	TGTGCCAGCAGTTTTCTTTCTAGCGGCACAGATACGCAGTATTTT
TRBD1	TRBV3-1	-	TRBJ2-1	CASSKQGSGGNQQFF	TGTGCCAGCAGCAAACAGGGGTCTGGGGGCAATCAGCAGTTCTTC
-	TRBV24-1	many	TRBJ2-5	CATSEPQGVQETQYF	TGTGCCACCAGTGAACCTCAAGGGGTCCAAGAGACCCAGTACTTC
-	TRBV3-1	few	TRBJ2-2	CASSRGSKNTGELFF	TGTGCCAGCAGCCGGGGTTCAAAGAACACCGGGGAGCTGTTTTTT
-	TRBV20-1	once	TRBJ1-3	CSARAAGNTIYF	TGCAGTGCTAGGGCTGCAGGAAACACCATATATTTT
TRBD1	TRBV9	-	TRBJ2-6	CASSAEDRFFSGANVLTF	TGTGCCAGCAGCGCCGAGGACAGGTTCTTCTCTGGGGCCAACGTCCTGACTTTC
-	TRBV9	few	TRBJ2-1	CASSADLYEQFF	TGTGCCAGCAGCGCCGACCTCTATGAGCAGTTCTTC
-	TRBV7-3	few	TRBJ1-2	CASSSPDPINYGYTF	TGTGCCAGCAGCTCGCCGGATCCTATTAACTATGGCTACACCTTC
-	TRBV27	few	TRBJ2-1	CASIGRANYNEQFF	TGTGCCAGCATTGGCAGGGCTAACTACAATGAGCAGTTCTTC
TRBD2	TRBV5-1	-	TRBJ2-1	CASSPPTSGGGDEQFF	TGCGCCAGCAGCCCACCGACTAGCGGGGGTGGTGATGAGCAGTTCTTC
-	TRBV30	-	TRBJ1-4	CAWSVLRSSNEKLFF	TGTGCCTGGAGTGTATTAAGGAGTTCTAATGAAAAACTGTTTTTT
TRBD1	TRBV29-1	few	TRBJ2-5	CSVRMTGGYQETQYF	TGCAGCGTCAGAATGACAGGGGGGTACCAAGAGACCCAGTACTTC
TRBD2	TRBV7-8	-	TRBJ2-1	CASSLGYGVAGHNEQFF	TGTGCCAGCAGCTTAGGCTACGGTGTAGCGGGACACAATGAGCAGTTCTTC
-	TRBV9	few	TRBJ1-6	CASSGQPDSPLHF	TGTGCCAGCAGCGGACAGCCTGATTCACCCCTCCACTTT
-	TRBV24-1	-	TRBJ2-7	CATSDPGNSYEQYF	TGTGCCACCAGTGATCCGGGGAACTCCTACGAGCAGTACTTC
TRBD2	TRBV29-1	few	TRBJ2-3	CSVWGGSTDTQYF	TGCAGCGTTTGGGGGGGAAGCACAGATACGCAGTATTTT
TRBD2	TRBV20-1	-	TRBJ2-3	CSASIGLVGTDTQYF	TGCAGTGCTAGCATCGGACTAGTCGGCACAGATACGCAGTATTTT
-	TRBV6-5	few	TRBJ2-1	CASSYKGRGLYNEQFF	TGTGCCAGCAGTTACAAGGGGAGAGGACTTTACAATGAGCAGTTCTTC
TRBD1	TRBV6-5	few	TRBJ1-6	CASSYGQERNSPLHF	TGTGCCAGCAGTTACGGACAGGAGCGCAATTCACCCCTCCACTTT
-	TRBV9	-	TRBJ1-5	CASSVGTLSNQPQHF	TGTGCCAGCAGCGTAGGTACCCTTAGCAATCAGCCCCAGCATTTT
-	TRBV7-3	-	TRBJ2-7	CASSPGWTNTYEQYF	TGTGCCAGCAGCCCCGGATGGACAAACACCTACGAGCAGTACTTC
TRBD2	TRBV7-2	many	TRBJ2-7	CASSPTPRLAVDYEQYF	TGTGCCAGCAGCCCTACCCCCAGACTAGCGGTTGACTACGAGCAGTACTTC
TRBD2	TRBV4-1	-	TRBJ2-1	CASSTRPGLATNEQFF	TGCGCCAGCAGCACTAGACCGGGACTAGCGACCAATGAGCAGTTCTTC
-	TRBV5-1	-	TRBJ1-4	CASSRADQGRGEKLFF	TGCGCCAGCAGCCGGGCTGACCAGGGGAGGGGTGAAAAACTGTTTTTT
-	TRBV28	-	TRBJ2-1	CASSDPSGYVHEQFF	TGTGCCAGCAGTGATCCCTCAGGGTATGTTCATGAGCAGTTCTTC
TRBD1	TRBV12-3/TRBV12-4	-	TRBJ1-2	CASRPTGTVNYGYTF	TGTGCCAGCAGACCGACCGGGACAGTCAACTATGGCTACACCTTC
-	TRBV3-1	few	TRBJ1-2	CASSQAPDRNNGYTF	TGTGCCAGCAGCCAGGCTCCCGACAGGAATAATGGCTACACCTTC
-	TRBV4-2	few	TRBJ2-7	CASSQDGGPQITQHYEQYF	TGTGCCAGCAGCCAAGATGGTGGACCCCAGATCACCCAGCACTACGAGCAGTACTTC
-	TRBV18	-	TRBJ2-3	CASSPQTPTDTQYF	TGTGCCAGCTCACCTCAGACACCCACAGATACGCAGTATTTT
-	TRBV24-1	-	TRBJ2-7	CATSARGSTREQYF	TGTGCCACCAGTGCTCGAGGGAGCACTCGGGAGCAGTACTTC
-	TRBV6-5	-	TRBJ1-2	CASSSAYGYTF	TGTGCCAGCAGTAGTGCCTATGGCTACACCTTC
-	TRBV9	many	TRBJ2-6	CASSVLAGANVLTF	TGTGCCAGCAGTGTCCTGGCTGGGGCCAACGTCCTGACTTTC
-	TRBV5-1	-	TRBJ2-3	CASSLGAGRTDTQYF	TGCGCCAGCAGCTTGGGGGCAGGTCGCACAGATACGCAGTATTTT
TRBD1	TRBV30	few	TRBJ1-5	CAWSVGGSPRQPQHF	TGTGCCTGGAGTGTAGGGGGCTCCCCCAGGCAGCCCCAGCATTTT
-	TRBV5-4	few	TRBJ2-3	CASSFGSELRDTQYF	TGTGCCAGCAGCTTTGGTTCCGAACTCCGGGATACGCAGTATTTT